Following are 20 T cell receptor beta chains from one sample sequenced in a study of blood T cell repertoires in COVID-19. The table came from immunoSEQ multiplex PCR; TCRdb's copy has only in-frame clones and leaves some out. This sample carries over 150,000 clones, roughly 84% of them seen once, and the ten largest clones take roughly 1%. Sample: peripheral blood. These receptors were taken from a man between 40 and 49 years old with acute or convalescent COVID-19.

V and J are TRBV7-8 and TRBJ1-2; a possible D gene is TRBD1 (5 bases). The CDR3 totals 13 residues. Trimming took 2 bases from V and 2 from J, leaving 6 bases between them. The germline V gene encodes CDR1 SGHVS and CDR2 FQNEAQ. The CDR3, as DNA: TGTGCCAGCAGCTTACAGGGAAACTATGGCTACACCTTC. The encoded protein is CASSLQGNYGYTF.

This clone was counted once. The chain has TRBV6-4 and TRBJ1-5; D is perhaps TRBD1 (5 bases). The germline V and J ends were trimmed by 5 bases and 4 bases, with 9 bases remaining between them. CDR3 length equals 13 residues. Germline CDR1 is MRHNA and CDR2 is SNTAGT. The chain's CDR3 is CASSTDSNQPQHF. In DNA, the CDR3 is TGTGCCAGCAGTACCGACAGTAATCAGCCCCAGCATTTT.

CDR3 DNA: TGTGCCACCAGCAGGGACAGGGAGTCAACTGAAGCTTTCTTT. As protein: CATSRDRESTEAFF. This rearrangement joins TRBV15 to TRBJ1-1, with 8 bases identical to TRBD1. CDR3 length: 14 amino acids. The trim removed 3 bases at V and 5 bases at J, leaving 5 bases unmatched. Germline CDR1 reads LNHNV; CDR2 reads YYDKDF (reference sequence).

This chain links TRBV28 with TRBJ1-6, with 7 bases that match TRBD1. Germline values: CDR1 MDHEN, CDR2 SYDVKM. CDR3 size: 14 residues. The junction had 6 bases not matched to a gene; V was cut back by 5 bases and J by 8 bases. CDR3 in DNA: TGTGCCAGCAGTGCCGGGACAGCCTATTCACCCCTCCACTTT. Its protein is CASSAGTAYSPLHF.

The CDR3 loop reads CASSEGISGNTIYF. The CDR3 DNA follows: TGTGCCAGCAGTGAAGGTATATCTGGAAACACCATATATTTT. V gene TRBV6-1 combines with J gene TRBJ1-3; no firm D call. Germline CDR1 and CDR2: MNHNS and SASEGT. CDR3 size: 14 residues. The V end was cut by 1 base, the J end by 1 base, with 5 bases between.

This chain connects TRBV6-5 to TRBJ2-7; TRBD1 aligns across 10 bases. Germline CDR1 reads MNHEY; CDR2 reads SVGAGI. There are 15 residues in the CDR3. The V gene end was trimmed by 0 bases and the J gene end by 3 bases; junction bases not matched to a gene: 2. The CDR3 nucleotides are TGTGCCAGCAGTTACTCCGGGACAGGGGACTACGAGCAGTACTTC. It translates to CASSYSGTGDYEQYF.

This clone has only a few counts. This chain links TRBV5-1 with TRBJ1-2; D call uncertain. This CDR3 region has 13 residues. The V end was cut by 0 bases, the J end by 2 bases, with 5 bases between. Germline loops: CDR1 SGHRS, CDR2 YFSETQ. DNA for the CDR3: TGCGCCAGCAGCTTGGTCAGGAACTATGGCTACACCTTC. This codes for CASSLVRNYGYTF.

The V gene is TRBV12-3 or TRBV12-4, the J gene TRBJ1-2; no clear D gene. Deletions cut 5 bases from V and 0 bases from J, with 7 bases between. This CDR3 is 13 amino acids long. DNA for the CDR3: TGTGCCAGCAGTCCCCAGGCTAACTATGGCTACACCTTC. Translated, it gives CASSPQANYGYTF.

In DNA, the CDR3 is TGTGCCAGCAGTCAGGGTTGGGGCTACACCTTC. It encodes CASSQGWGYTF. The V and J genes are TRBV6-5 and TRBJ1-2, with D maybe TRBD1 (5 bases). V lost 5 bases and J lost 8, with 9 bases in between. Germline loops: CDR1 MNHEY, CDR2 SVGAGI. CDR3 length: 11 residues.

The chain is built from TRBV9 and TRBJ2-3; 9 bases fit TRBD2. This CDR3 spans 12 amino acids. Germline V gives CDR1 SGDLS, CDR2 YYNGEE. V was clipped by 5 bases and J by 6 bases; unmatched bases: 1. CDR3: CASSGLADTQYF. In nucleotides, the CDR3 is TGTGCCAGCAGTGGACTAGCGGATACGCAGTATTTT. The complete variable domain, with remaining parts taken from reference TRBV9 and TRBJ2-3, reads DSGVTQTPKHLITATGQRVTLRCSPRSGDLSVYWYQQSLDQGLQFLIQYYNGEERAKGNILERFSAQQFPDLHSELNLSSLELGDSALYFCASSGLADTQYFGPGTRLTVL.

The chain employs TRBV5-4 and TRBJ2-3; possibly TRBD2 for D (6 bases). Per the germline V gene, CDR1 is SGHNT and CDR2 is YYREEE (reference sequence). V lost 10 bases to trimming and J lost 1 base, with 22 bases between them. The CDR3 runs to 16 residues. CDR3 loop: CASTPGGELGTDTQYF. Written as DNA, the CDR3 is TGTGCCTCCACCCCAGGCGGGGAGCTAGGCACAGATACGCAGTATTTT.

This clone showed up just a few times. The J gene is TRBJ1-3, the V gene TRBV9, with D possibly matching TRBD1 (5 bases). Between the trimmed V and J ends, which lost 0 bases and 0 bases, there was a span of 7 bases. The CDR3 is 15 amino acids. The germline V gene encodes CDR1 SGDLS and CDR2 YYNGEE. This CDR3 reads CASSVGQSSGNTIYF. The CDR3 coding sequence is TGTGCCAGCAGCGTAGGACAGAGCTCTGGAAACACCATATATTTT.

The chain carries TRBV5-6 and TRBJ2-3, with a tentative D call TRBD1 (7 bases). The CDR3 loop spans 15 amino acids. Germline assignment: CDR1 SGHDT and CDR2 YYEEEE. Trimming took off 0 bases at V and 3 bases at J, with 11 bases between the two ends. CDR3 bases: TGTGCCAGCAGCTTGGGGCAGGGGGGAACAGATACGCAGTATTTT. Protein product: CASSLGQGGTDTQYF.

The CDR3 sequence: CASSSSGQDTQYF. The DNA of the CDR3 is TGTGCCAGCAGCTCTTCAGGGCAAGATACGCAGTATTTT. J is TRBJ2-3 and V is TRBV7-3, with a tentative D call TRBD1 (5 bases). The V gene lost 4 bases and the J gene lost 5 bases, with 10 bases spanning the gap. The CDR3 consists of 13 residues. The germline CDR1 and CDR2 sequences are SGHTA and FQGTGA.

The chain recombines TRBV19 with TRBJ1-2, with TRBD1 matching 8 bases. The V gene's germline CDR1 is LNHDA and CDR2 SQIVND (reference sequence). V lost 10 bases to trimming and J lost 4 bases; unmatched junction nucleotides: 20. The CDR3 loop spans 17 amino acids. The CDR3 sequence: CATSTNLVTGGTYGYTF. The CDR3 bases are TGTGCCACAAGCACAAACCTCGTCACAGGGGGTACCTATGGCTACACCTTC.

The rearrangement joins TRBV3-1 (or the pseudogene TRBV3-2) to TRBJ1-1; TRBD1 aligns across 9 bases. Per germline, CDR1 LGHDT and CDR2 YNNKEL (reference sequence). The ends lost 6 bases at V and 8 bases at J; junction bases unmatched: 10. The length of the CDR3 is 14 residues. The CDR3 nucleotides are TGTGCCAGCAGTCCCATCGGGGGGACAGGGGAAGCTTTCTTT. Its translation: CASSPIGGTGEAFF.

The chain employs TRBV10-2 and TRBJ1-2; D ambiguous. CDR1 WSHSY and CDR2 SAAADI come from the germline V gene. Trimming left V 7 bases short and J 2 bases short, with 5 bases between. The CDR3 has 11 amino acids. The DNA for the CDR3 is TGCGCCAGCATGGAGAACTATGGCTACACCTTC. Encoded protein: CASMENYGYTF.

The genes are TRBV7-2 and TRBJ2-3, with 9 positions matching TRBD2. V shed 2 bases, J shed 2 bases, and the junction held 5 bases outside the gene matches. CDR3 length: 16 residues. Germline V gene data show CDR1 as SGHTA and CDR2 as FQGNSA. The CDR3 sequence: CASSLRAGGTTDTQYF. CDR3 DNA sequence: TGTGCCAGCAGCTTACGAGCGGGGGGAACCACAGATACGCAGTATTTT.

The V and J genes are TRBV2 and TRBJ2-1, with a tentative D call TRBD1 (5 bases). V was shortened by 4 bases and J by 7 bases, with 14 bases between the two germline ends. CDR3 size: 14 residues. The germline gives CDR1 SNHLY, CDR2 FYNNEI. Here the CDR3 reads CASSGQAGNNEQFF. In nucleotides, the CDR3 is TGTGCCAGCAGTGGCCAGGCAGGGAATAATGAGCAGTTCTTC. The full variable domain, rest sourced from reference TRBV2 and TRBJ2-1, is EPEVTQTPSHQVTQMGQEVILRCVPISNHLYFYWYRQILGQKVEFLVSFYNNEISEKSEIFDDQFSVERPDGSNFTLKIRSTKLEDSAMYFCASSGQAGNNEQFFGPGTRLTVL.

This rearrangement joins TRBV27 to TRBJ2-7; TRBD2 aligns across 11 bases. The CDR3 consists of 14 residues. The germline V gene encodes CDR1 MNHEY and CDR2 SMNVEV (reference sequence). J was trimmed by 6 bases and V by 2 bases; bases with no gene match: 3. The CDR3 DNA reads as TGTGCCAGCAGTTTAAGGCTAGCGGGGGGCGAGCAGTACTTC. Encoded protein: CASSLRLAGGEQYF.